The subject of this entry is one T cell receptor (beta chain). The antigen is unknown. This record belongs to a study of beta chain features in type 1 diabetes. A sort by CD45RO/CCR7/CD25/CD127/CD95/CD27 yielded CD4+ naive, central memory, regulatory and stem cell-like memory cells. Of the isolated RNA, all was reverse transcribed, and so the sequenced material was expressed TCRB transcripts. Clones were read by immunoSEQ multiplex PCR, and TCRdb kept only the in-frame ones, dropping some. The sample gives about 270,000 clones, over 12% of which show up once; 0.025% to 0.03% is in the top ten. Study results and caveats: Possibly, sequencing cDNA over-represented cells that had high TCR expression levels. The question of HLA type influencing TCRB rearrangement was one that remained unresolved here.

The CDR3 is 16 residues long. Trimming removed 6 bases from V and 2 bases from J, with 18 bases in between. The clonotype was recovered from a woman aged 40 to 55 in good health. The sequenced sample consisted of naive CD4+ T cells from blood. The chain recombines TRBV23-1 with TRBJ2-3, with D possibly TRBD2 on 6 matching bases. TRBV23-1 is an open reading frame whose function is uncertain. The DNA of the CDR3 is TGCGCCAGCAGACCCTGGACTACCGAAGACACAGATACGCAGTATTTT. It is translated as CASRPWTTEDTDTQYF.